The 32 T cell receptor beta chains below all came from one sample that was sequenced in a study of T cells after somatic rescue of genetic block. Assay: immunoSEQ multiplex PCR; the TCRdb copy retains only in-frame clones and omits some. The data contain approximately 13,000 clones, around three quarters of them singletons. The sample consisted of peripheral blood mononuclear cells (PBMCs). These receptors all stem from a boy aged 5-17 years.

V is TRBV18 and J is TRBJ2-7, with 10 bases fitting TRBD1. With 0 bases clipped from V and 2 bases from J, the junction kept 1 base outside the gene matches. This CDR3 spans 15 amino acids. Germline lookup yields CDR1 KGHSH and CDR2 LQKENI. The CDR3 region has the DNA TGTGCCAGCTCACCACCGGGACAGGGGCCCTACGAGCAGTACTTC. This gives the protein CASSPPGQGPYEQYF.

This sequence joins TRBV5-1 and TRBJ2-1; 7 bases are shared with TRBD1. Germline values: CDR1 SGHRS, CDR2 YFSETQ. The V segment lost 3 bases and the J segment 4 bases; nucleotides outside the gene matches: 1. This CDR3 comprises 13 residues. The CDR3 loop is CASSWGQYNEQFF. For the CDR3, the DNA is TGCGCCAGCAGCTGGGGACAGTACAATGAGCAGTTCTTC.

This sequence joins TRBV5-1 and TRBJ2-7; D is possibly TRBD1 (6 bases). This CDR3 contains 15 residues. V lost 0 bases and J lost 1, with 11 bases in between. Germline loops: CDR1 SGHRS, CDR2 YFSETQ. CDR3 sequence: CASSLGGTLSYEQYF. Written as DNA, the CDR3 is TGCGCCAGCAGCTTGGGGGGGACACTATCCTACGAGCAGTACTTC.

This CDR3 is CASSLASGISYNEQFF. In DNA form, the CDR3 reads TGTGCCAGCAGTTTGGCTAGCGGGATCTCCTACAATGAGCAGTTCTTC. The rearrangement uses TRBV27 and TRBJ2-1; 9 bases match TRBD2. The germline CDR1 and CDR2 sequences are MNHEY and SMNVEV (reference sequence). Unmatched junction bases numbered 3, after V lost 3 bases and J lost 0 bases. The CDR3 has 16 residues.

The chain carries TRBV28 and TRBJ2-2, with D unclear. Germline loops: CDR1 MDHEN, CDR2 SYDVKM. The CDR3 is made up of 14 amino acids. V was cut by 6 bases and J by 0 bases, with 8 bases left in between. The DNA of the CDR3 is TGTGCCAGCAGCATACTCGCGAACACCGGGGAGCTGTTTTTT. Its translation is CASSILANTGELFF.

This CDR3 is CASSPWADRDYEQYF. The CDR3 DNA sequence: TGTGCCAGCAGCCCCTGGGCGGACAGGGACTACGAGCAGTACTTC. The chain employs TRBV6-6 and TRBJ2-7; 8 bases match TRBD1. V was pared by 6 bases and J by 3 bases, with 10 bases of the junction left unmatched. In germline, CDR1 is MNHNY, CDR2 SVGAGI (reference sequence). The length of the CDR3 is 15 residues.

This sequence joins TRBV6-1 and TRBJ2-5; no reliable D call. In germline, CDR1 is MNHNS, CDR2 SASEGT. The CDR3 extends over 14 amino acids. The ends were cut back, 0 bases at V and 7 bases at J, with 12 bases in the middle. In nucleotides, the CDR3 is TGTGCCAGCAGTGAAGCGTTAGGGTTGGGGACCCAGTACTTC. Amino acid sequence: CASSEALGLGTQYF.

This clone came up a few times. The rearrangement links TRBV11-1 to TRBJ2-7; perhaps TRBD2 as D (6 bases). The length of the CDR3 is 15 residues. Germline CDR1 SGHAT, CDR2 FQDESV (reference sequence). Trimming left V 1 base short and J 5 bases short, with 15 bases between. CDR3 loop: CASSLGGAGWNEQYF. For the CDR3, the DNA is TGTGCCAGCAGCTTAGGCGGGGCAGGGTGGAACGAGCAGTACTTC. Full variable domain (rest looked up from reference TRBV11-1 and TRBJ2-7): EAEVAQSPRYKITEKSQAVAFWCDPISGHATLYWYRQILGQGPELLVQFQDESVVDDSQLPKDRFSAERLKGVDSTLKIQPAELGDSAMYLCASSLGGAGWNEQYFGPGTRLTVT.

This clone occurred a few times. The rearrangement links TRBV18 to TRBJ2-5; TRBD2 aligns across 9 bases. Germline CDR1 and CDR2: KGHSH and LQKENI. The junction had 15 bases not matched to a gene; V was cut back by 0 bases and J by 4 bases. The CDR3 totals 19 residues. The CDR3 sequence: CASSPPRRRGGERGETQYF. The CDR3 region has the DNA TGTGCCAGCTCACCACCGCGGCGGCGGGGGGGCGAGAGGGGAGAGACCCAGTACTTC.

The CDR3 DNA reads as TGTGCCAGCAGCTTATCATCAGGGGCGGAGACCCAGTACTTC. Translating it yields CASSLSSGAETQYF. The V and J genes are TRBV11-3 and TRBJ2-5; TRBD1 might be the D (6 bases). Germline CDR1 reads SGHNT; CDR2 reads YENEEA. The CDR3 consists of 14 residues. V was trimmed by 2 bases and J by 5 bases, leaving 12 bases between them.

Only a few counts were recorded for this clone. The chain links TRBV27 to TRBJ1-4, with TRBD1 matching 9 bases. CDR1 MNHEY and CDR2 SMNVEV come from the germline V gene (reference sequence). This CDR3 contains 15 residues. Trimming cost V 6 bases and J 5 bases; bases outside gene matches: 7. The CDR3 region is CASSYLGTGNEKLFF. CDR3 coding DNA: TGTGCCAGCAGCTATCTCGGGACAGGGAATGAAAAACTGTTTTTT.

The J gene is TRBJ2-3, the V gene TRBV11-2; D is perhaps TRBD2 (5 bases). This CDR3 is 15 amino acids long. Germline V gives CDR1 SGHAT, CDR2 FQNNGV. The ends were cut back, 1 base at V and 0 bases at J, with 8 bases in the middle. The CDR3 region has the DNA TGTGCCAGCAGCTTAGTAAGACTAAGCACAGATACGCAGTATTTT. Its protein is CASSLVRLSTDTQYF.

This clone occurred a few times. V usage is TRBV5-1 and J usage is TRBJ1-1; 8 bases match TRBD1. This CDR3 is built from 18 residues. Germline loops: CDR1 SGHRS, CDR2 YFSETQ. Trimming took 0 bases from V and 5 from J; bases not matched to a gene: 15. Here the CDR3 reads CASSLGLSTGAGRTEAFF. CDR3 coding DNA: TGCGCCAGCAGCTTGGGCCTCTCGACAGGGGCAGGGAGAACTGAAGCTTTCTTT. Complete variable domain (other parts from reference TRBV5-1 and TRBJ1-1): KAGVTQTPRYLIKTRGQQVTLSCSPISGHRSVSWYQQTPGQGLQFLFEYFSETQRNKGNFPGRFSGRQFSNSRSEMNVSTLELGDSALYLCASSLGLSTGAGRTEAFFGQGTRLTVV.

The chain has TRBV6-1 and TRBJ2-7, with D unclear. The ends were cut back, 8 bases at V and 3 bases at J, with 5 bases in the middle. Looked up from germline, CDR1 is MNHNS and CDR2 is SASEGT. The CDR3 sequence is 10 residues long. The CDR3 nucleotides read TGTGCCAGCTCGGACTACGAGCAGTACTTC. Translated: CASSDYEQYF.

The V gene is TRBV5-1, the J gene TRBJ1-5, with D unclear. Trimming left V 0 bases short and J 6 bases short, with 10 bases between. Germline V gene sequence: CDR1 SGHRS, CDR2 YFSETQ. The length of the CDR3 is 14 residues. The CDR3 sequence is CASSLEGGSQPQHF. DNA for the CDR3: TGCGCCAGCAGCTTGGAGGGCGGGAGTCAGCCCCAGCATTTT.

The table lists this clone with a few counts. The chain carries TRBV11-3 and TRBJ2-7; D unresolved. Trimming cost V 5 bases and J 9 bases, with 14 bases left between them. CDR3 size: 12 residues. From germline, CDR1 is SGHNT and CDR2 YENEEA. CDR3 amino acids: CASSLPHSGQYF. The CDR3 nucleotides read TGTGCCAGCAGCCTACCCCACAGTGGGCAGTACTTC.

This clone has just a few counts. The rearrangement uses TRBV7-4 and TRBJ2-3, with 8 bases identical to TRBD2. The germline gives CDR1 SGHVT, CDR2 SQSDAQ. Losses at the gene ends were 0 bases for V and 2 bases for J; bases not matched to a gene: 4. The CDR3 totals 16 residues. The CDR3 region is CASSLAGLVFTDTQYF. In DNA, the CDR3 is TGTGCCAGCAGCTTAGCGGGACTAGTCTTCACAGATACGCAGTATTTT.

The rearrangement joins TRBV5-1 to TRBJ2-3, with D perhaps given as TRBD1 or TRBD2 (5 bases each). The CDR3 is made up of 14 amino acids. Trimming took 9 bases from V and 0 from J, leaving 14 bases between them. Germline loops: CDR1 SGHRS, CDR2 YFSETQ. The CDR3 reads CAIRRDQSTDTQYF. The CDR3 DNA follows: TGCGCCATCCGACGGGACCAAAGCACAGATACGCAGTATTTT.

The chain recombines TRBV2 with TRBJ2-7; TRBD1 matches 7 bases. The ends lost 6 bases at V and 3 bases at J; junction bases unmatched: 8. Germline-derived CDR1 and CDR2 are SNHLY and FYNNEI. The CDR3 covers 14 residues. The CDR3 nucleotides read TGTGCCAGCAGCTCTACAGGGGCGATCTACGAGCAGTACTTC. Translation: CASSSTGAIYEQYF.

CDR3 nucleotide sequence: TGTGCCAGCAGCCAATATCAGGGGCGGAACACCATATATTTT. The encoded protein is CASSQYQGRNTIYF. The rearrangement uses TRBV16 and TRBJ1-3, with D tentatively TRBD1 (6 bases). From germline, CDR1 is KGHSY and CDR2 FQNENV. The length of the CDR3 is 14 residues. The V and J ends lost 1 base and 7 bases respectively, with 11 bases between them.

This chain uses TRBV9 with TRBJ2-3; D might be TRBD1 (5 bases). The V gene's germline CDR1 is SGDLS and CDR2 YYNGEE. The CDR3 totals 16 residues. V shed 0 bases and J shed 2 bases, with 13 bases lying between them. In DNA, the CDR3 is TGTGCCAGCAGCGTAGGGACATCGGGCATCACAGATACGCAGTATTTT. The encoded protein is CASSVGTSGITDTQYF.

The V call is TRBV5-4, the J call TRBJ2-2, with D unresolved. Germline assignment: CDR1 SGHNT and CDR2 YYREEE (reference sequence). The CDR3 has 15 residues. With 0 bases removed from V and 1 base from J, the gap between germline ends came to 7 bases. DNA for the CDR3: TGTGCCAGCAGCTTGGAGAGAGTGAACACCGGGGAGCTGTTTTTT. Amino acids: CASSLERVNTGELFF.

This clone was observed a few times. CDR3 coding DNA: TGTGCCAGCAGAATGGGGACCACTGAAGCTTTCTTT. Its translation: CASRMGTTEAFF. The chain links TRBV6-5 to TRBJ1-1, with a weak D call TRBD1 (5 bases). V lost 6 bases and J lost 4, with 9 bases in between. Germline CDR1 and CDR2: MNHEY and SVGAGI. CDR3 size: 12 residues.

This clone has just a few counts. The chain carries TRBV5-4 and TRBJ2-5, with unresolved D. The length of the CDR3 is 16 residues. CDR1 is SGHNT, CDR2 YYREEE, per germline (reference sequence). V was trimmed by 0 bases and J by 3 bases, leaving 15 bases between them. CDR3 bases: TGTGCCAGCAGCTTGGTATACGGCAGCCCAAAAGAGACCCAGTACTTC. It yields the protein CASSLVYGSPKETQYF.

The V gene is TRBV27, the J gene TRBJ2-1; TRBD2 is a possible D gene (6 bases). This CDR3 comprises 16 residues. The V and J ends lost 2 bases and 0 bases respectively, with 11 bases between them. From germline, CDR1 is MNHEY and CDR2 SMNVEV (reference sequence). The CDR3 loop is CASSLTSKSSYNEQFF. The CDR3 DNA follows: TGTGCCAGCAGTTTAACTAGCAAGAGCTCCTACAATGAGCAGTTCTTC.

This clone was found a few times. The chain uses TRBV27 and TRBJ1-2; the match to TRBD1 covers 9 bases. The CDR3 loop spans 16 amino acids. Germline CDR1 MNHEY, CDR2 SMNVEV (reference sequence). V shed 6 bases and J 5 bases; nucleotides not matched to a gene: 13. The CDR3 here is CASSPQGAYGYYGYTF. CDR3 nucleotide sequence: TGTGCCAGCAGCCCACAGGGGGCTTATGGCTATTATGGCTACACCTTC.

The V gene is TRBV6-6, the J gene TRBJ1-1; no reliable D call. The germline V and J ends were trimmed by 6 bases and 0 bases, with 11 bases remaining between them. The germline CDR1 and CDR2 sequences are MNHNY and SVGAGI (reference sequence). CDR3 length: 14 residues. The CDR3 coding sequence is TGTGCCAGCAGGGAGGCGAGGGTGAACACTGAAGCTTTCTTT. Its protein product is CASREARVNTEAFF.

The chain is built from TRBV28 and TRBJ2-7; D is tentatively TRBD1 or TRBD2 (6 bases each). The V gene's germline CDR1 is MDHEN and CDR2 SYDVKM. The CDR3 length is 14 residues. Trimming shortened V by 3 bases and J by 1 base, and 10 bases separated the two germline ends. CDR3 amino acids: CASSFRGRSYEQYF. CDR3 coding DNA: TGTGCCAGCAGTTTCCGGGGGCGATCCTACGAGCAGTACTTC.

This rearrangement joins TRBV2 to TRBJ2-5; D call uncertain. The CDR3 spans 13 residues. The V end was cut by 4 bases, the J end by 1 base, with 7 bases between. Germline V gives CDR1 SNHLY, CDR2 FYNNEI. CDR3 DNA: TGTGCCAGCAGTGGGGCCACCCAAGAGACCCAGTACTTC. This codes for CASSGATQETQYF.

The rearrangement uses TRBV21-1 and TRBJ1-3. TRBV21-1 is termed a pseudogene. The length of the CDR3 is 14 residues. CDR3 in DNA: TGTGCCAGCAGCAAAGCGCTGGTTGGAAACACCATATATTTT. Translated: CASSKALVGNTIYF.

V and J are TRBV30 and TRBJ2-7, with D possibly TRBD1 on 5 matching bases. The length of the CDR3 is 15 residues. V was shortened by 2 bases and J by 6 bases, with 20 bases between the two germline ends. Per germline, CDR1 GTSNPN and CDR2 SVGIG (reference sequence). The CDR3 protein is CAWSPPWGPGAEQYF. The CDR3 DNA sequence: TGTGCCTGGAGTCCCCCTTGGGGCCCCGGTGCCGAGCAGTACTTC.

The chain employs TRBV4-1 and TRBJ1-2; maybe TRBD1 (5 bases). This CDR3 comprises 17 residues. The V end was cut by 3 bases, the J end by 0 bases, with 17 bases between. Germline CDR1 is MGHRA and CDR2 is YSYEKL. The CDR3 region is CASSQPIGGFANYGYTF. CDR3 DNA sequence: TGCGCCAGCAGCCAGCCTATCGGGGGGTTTGCTAACTATGGCTACACCTTC.